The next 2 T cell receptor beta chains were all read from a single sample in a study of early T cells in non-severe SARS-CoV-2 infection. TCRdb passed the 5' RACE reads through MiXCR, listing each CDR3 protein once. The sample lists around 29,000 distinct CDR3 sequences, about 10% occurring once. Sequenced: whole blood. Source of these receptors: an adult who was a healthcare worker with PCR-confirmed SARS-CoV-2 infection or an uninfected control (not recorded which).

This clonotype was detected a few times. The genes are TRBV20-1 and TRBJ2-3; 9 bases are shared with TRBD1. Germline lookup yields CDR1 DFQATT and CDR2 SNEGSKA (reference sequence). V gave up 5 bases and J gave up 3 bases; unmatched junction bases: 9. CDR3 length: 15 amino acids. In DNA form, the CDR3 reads TGCAGTGCTCCAGGGACAGGGTTGTTGACAGATACGCAGTATTTT. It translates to CSAPGTGLLTDTQYF.

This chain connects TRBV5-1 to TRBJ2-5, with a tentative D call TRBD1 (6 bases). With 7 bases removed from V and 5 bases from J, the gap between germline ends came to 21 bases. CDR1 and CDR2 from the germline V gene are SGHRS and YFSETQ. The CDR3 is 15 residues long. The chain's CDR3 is CASFLATGPTETQYF. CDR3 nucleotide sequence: TGCGCCAGCTTCTTAGCGACAGGCCCCACCGAGACCCAGTACTTC.